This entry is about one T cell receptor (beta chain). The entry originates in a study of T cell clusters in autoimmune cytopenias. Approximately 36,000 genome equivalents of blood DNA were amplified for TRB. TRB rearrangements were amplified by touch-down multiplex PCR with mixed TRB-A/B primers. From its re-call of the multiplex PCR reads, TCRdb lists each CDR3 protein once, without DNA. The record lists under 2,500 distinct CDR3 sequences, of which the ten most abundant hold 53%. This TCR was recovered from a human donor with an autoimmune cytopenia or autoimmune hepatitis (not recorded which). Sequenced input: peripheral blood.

CDR3 in amino acids: CSANGGNNQPQHF. This sequence joins TRBV20-1 and TRBJ1-5; the D call of TRBD1 rests on TCRdb alone, since no DNA is present to check it. This CDR3 contains 13 residues. CDR1 DFQATT and CDR2 SNEGSKA come from the germline V gene (reference sequence).